These T cell receptor beta chains were read from a single sample in a study of technical replicates of blood from a few donors. The data were produced by immunoSEQ multiplex PCR, yet TCRdb's version contains in-frame clones alone and is incomplete. The sample lists roughly 60,000 clones; roughly 89% were seen once. The sequencing sample was made of PBMCs. These receptor sequences come from a human donor in good health. Some clones in this sample may be carry-over from other donors' samples. The conserved cysteine and the conserved F or W are not part of the CDR3 here. Fields, in order: V gene, CDR3 protein.

V: TRBV6-5; CDR3: ASSYLLGGGYYEQY
V: TRBV6-5; CDR3: ASSQISGGGEQF
V: TRBV6-4; CDR3: ASGRQGEKLF
V: TRBV27; CDR3: ASSFGQEAF
V: TRBV11-3; CDR3: ASSPRQGSYEQY
V: TRBV4-3; CDR3: ASSHRWQTQETQY
V: TRBV18; CDR3: ASSPYRSGTSGGSASTDTQY
V: TRBV19; CDR3: ASGPYGGELF
V: TRBV6-5; CDR3: ASSGLAEGETQY
V: TRBV19; CDR3: ATSPRDYNSPLH
V: TRBV11-2; CDR3: ASSPRRVGLLYGYT
V: TRBV11-2; CDR3: ASSSLAGEQF
V: TRBV11-1; CDR3: ASSRGKGAPNTEAF
V: TRBV7-9; CDR3: ASSLGLPTGELF
V: TRBV6-4; CDR3: ASSDSGEPTDTQY
V: TRBV18; CDR3: ASSPLVPTGRNTGELF